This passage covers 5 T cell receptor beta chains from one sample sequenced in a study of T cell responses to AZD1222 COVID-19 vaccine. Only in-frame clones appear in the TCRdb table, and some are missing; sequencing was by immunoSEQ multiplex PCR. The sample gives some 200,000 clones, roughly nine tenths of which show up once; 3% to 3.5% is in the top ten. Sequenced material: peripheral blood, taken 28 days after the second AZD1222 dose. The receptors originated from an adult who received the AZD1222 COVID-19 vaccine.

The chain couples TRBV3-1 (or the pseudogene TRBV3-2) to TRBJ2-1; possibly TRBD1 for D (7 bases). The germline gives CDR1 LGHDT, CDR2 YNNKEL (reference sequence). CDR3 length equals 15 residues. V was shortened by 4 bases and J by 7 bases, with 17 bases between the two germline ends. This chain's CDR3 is CASSRRWAGGNEQFF. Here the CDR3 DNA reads TGTGCCAGCAGCCGGCGGTGGGCAGGGGGGAATGAGCAGTTCTTC.

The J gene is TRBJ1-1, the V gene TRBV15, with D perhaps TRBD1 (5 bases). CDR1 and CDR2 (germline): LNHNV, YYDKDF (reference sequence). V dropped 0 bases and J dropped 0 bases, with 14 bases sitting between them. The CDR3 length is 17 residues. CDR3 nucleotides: TGTGCCACCAGCAGAGATTCGCCCAGCAGGGTGAACACTGAAGCTTTCTTT. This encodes CATSRDSPSRVNTEAFF.

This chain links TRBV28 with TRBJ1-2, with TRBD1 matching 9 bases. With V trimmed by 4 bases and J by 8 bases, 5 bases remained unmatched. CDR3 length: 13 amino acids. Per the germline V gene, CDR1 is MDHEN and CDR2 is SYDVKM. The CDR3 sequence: CASSSQQGAGYTF. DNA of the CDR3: TGTGCCAGCAGTTCACAACAGGGGGCAGGCTACACCTTC.

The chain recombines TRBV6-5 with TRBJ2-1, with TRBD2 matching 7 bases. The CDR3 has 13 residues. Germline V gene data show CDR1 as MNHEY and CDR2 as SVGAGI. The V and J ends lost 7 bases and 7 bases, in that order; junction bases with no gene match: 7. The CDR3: CASKAGARNEQFF. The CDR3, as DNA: TGTGCCAGCAAGGCGGGAGCCAGAAATGAGCAGTTCTTC.

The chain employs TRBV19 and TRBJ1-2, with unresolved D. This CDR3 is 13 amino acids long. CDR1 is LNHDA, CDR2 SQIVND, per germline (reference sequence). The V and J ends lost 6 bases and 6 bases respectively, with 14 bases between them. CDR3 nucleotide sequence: TGTGCCAGTAGCACCGGACGGATTGATGGCTACACCTTC. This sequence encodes CASSTGRIDGYTF.